This T cell receptor (beta chain) was captured in a study of cytomegalovirus exposure and HLA in healthy donors. The PCR was carried out with 60 Vbeta primers and 13 Jbeta primers. Assay: immunoSEQ multiplex PCR; the TCRdb copy retains only in-frame clones and omits some. The table records about 200,000 clones, around 79% of them present only once. V shed 1 base and J 7 bases; nucleotides not matched to a gene: 10. Germline CDR1 MGHRA, CDR2 YSYEKL. The CDR3 extends over 17 amino acids. This TCR came from a woman in her 50s in good health and CMV-seronegative. Sequenced: PBMCs. The chain has TRBV4-1 and TRBJ1-1; 12 nucleotides line up with TRBD1. The CDR3 DNA is TGCGCCAGCAGCCAAGGGGGGGACAGGGGGCAGGTTGGTGAAGCTTTCTTT. It specifies CASSQGGDRGQVGEAFF.